The TCR beta chain under discussion was sequenced for a study of graft-versus-host responses after intestinal transplantation. Study outcomes and limitations: In recipient marrow, GvH clones were found, and some appeared first in ileum or blood.

About this clone: The antigen remains undetermined.

The data were produced by immunoSEQ multiplex PCR, yet TCRdb's version contains in-frame clones alone and is incomplete. The profile covers around 130,000 clones, with around nine tenths appearing a single time and over 0.15% taken by the ten largest. The CDR3 spans 13 residues. Trimming cost V 5 bases and J 4 bases, with 9 bases left between them. Per the germline V gene, CDR1 is SGHTA and CDR2 is FQGNSA. The V call is TRBV7-2, the J call TRBJ1-5; TRBD1 might be the D (5 bases). The sample consisted of unstimulated CD4+ T cells sorted from spleen or lymph node cells, taken before intestinal transplant. The TCR was taken from a human donor who received an intestinal transplant. In DNA, the CDR3 is TGTGCCAGCAGCCTCGACAGAAATCAGCCCCAGCATTTT. It is translated as CASSLDRNQPQHF.